The 32 T cell receptor beta chains reported below all come from one sample, sequenced in a study of response to subunit inactivated influenza vaccine. TCRdb recomputed calls from the RT-PCR reads with MiXCR, one row per CDR3 protein. Of 650,000 to 800,000 distinct CDR3 sequences in the sample, more than 11% are singletons; the top ten hold 5.5% to 8%. Here the sequenced sample was PBMCs from blood, taken 14 days before vaccination. These receptors were taken from a man aged 45-60 years who received an inactivated influenza vaccine.

The V call is TRBV28, the J call TRBJ2-7, with 9 nucleotides matching TRBD1. Germline CDR1 reads MDHEN; CDR2 reads SYDVKM. The CDR3 length is 15 residues. The ends lost 6 bases at V and 3 bases at J; junction bases unmatched: 9. CDR3 in DNA: TGTGCCAGCAGGATAACCGGGACAGGGAACTACGAGCAGTACTTC. Its protein is CASRITGTGNYEQYF.

A few counts support this clonotype. The chain uses TRBV18 and TRBJ2-3; D may be TRBD1 or TRBD2 (5 bases each). This CDR3 is built from 14 residues. In germline, CDR1 is KGHSH, CDR2 LQKENI. V was shortened by 4 bases and J by 2 bases, with 10 bases between the two germline ends. The CDR3 sequence: CASSRGSYTDTQYF. The DNA for the CDR3 is TGTGCCAGCTCACGGGGGAGTTACACAGATACGCAGTATTTT.

CDR3 DNA: TGTGCCAGCACTGGGTCCGGGGAGCTGTTTTTT. This encodes CASTGSGELFF. The J gene is TRBJ2-2, the V gene TRBV12-3 or TRBV12-4; D gene unclear. Deletions cut 7 bases from V and 6 bases from J, with 6 bases between. The CDR3 has 11 residues.

J is TRBJ1-6 and V is TRBV11-2; 9 bases match TRBD1. Trimming cost V 5 bases and J 7 bases; bases outside gene matches: 6. The CDR3 is made up of 15 amino acids. Germline V gene data show CDR1 as SGHAT and CDR2 as FQNNGV. The CDR3 nucleotides are TGTGCCAGCAGCCAGGGGACAGGGACGAATTCACCCCTCCACTTT. Its translation is CASSQGTGTNSPLHF. Looking up the rest from reference TRBV11-2 and TRBJ1-6 gives the full variable domain: EAGVAQSPRYKIIEKRQSVAFWCNPISGHATLYWYQQILGQGPKLLIQFQNNGVVDDSQLPKDRFSAERLKGVDSTLKIQPAKLEDSAVYLCASSQGTGTNSPLHFGNGTRLTVT.

This clonotype appeared a few times. This chain joins TRBV10-3 and TRBJ2-1; TRBD2 aligns across 10 bases. The V segment lost 6 bases and the J segment 6 bases; nucleotides outside the gene matches: 8. Germline-derived CDR1 and CDR2 are ENHRY and SYGVKD. CDR3 size: 15 residues. CDR3 residues: CAIRYLAGASNEQFF. The CDR3 nucleotides are TGTGCCATCAGGTACCTAGCGGGAGCTAGCAATGAGCAGTTCTTC.

This clonotype occurred a few times. This chain uses TRBV15 with TRBJ1-1, with D unresolved. Germline V CDR1 and CDR2: LNHNV, YYDKDF (reference sequence). The CDR3 contains 11 residues. Trimming removed 7 bases from V and 1 base from J, with 4 bases in between. The CDR3 sequence: CATKGNTEAFF. Here the CDR3 DNA reads TGTGCCACCAAGGGGAACACTGAAGCTTTCTTT. The variable domain in full, with the rest retrieved from reference TRBV15 and TRBJ1-1, is DAMVIQNPRYQVTQFGKPVTLSCSQTLNHNVMYWYQQKSSQAPKLLFHYYDKDFNNEADTPDNFQSRRPNTSFCFLDIRSPGLGDTAMYLCATKGNTEAFFGQGTRLTVV.

This clonotype was observed many times. The chain has TRBV18 and TRBJ2-7, with 8 positions matching TRBD1. The germline gives CDR1 KGHSH, CDR2 LQKENI. This CDR3 comprises 15 residues. Unmatched junction bases numbered 9, after V lost 3 bases and J lost 5 bases. This CDR3 reads CASSPLPGGYDEQYF. The CDR3 DNA follows: TGTGCCAGCTCACCCCTCCCAGGGGGCTACGACGAGCAGTACTTC.

This clonotype was found a few times. The chain joins TRBV6-2 or TRBV6-3 to TRBJ2-5; 7 bases align to TRBD2. Germline V gene sequence: CDR1 MNHEY, CDR2 SVGEGT. CDR3 length: 14 amino acids. V lost 2 bases, J lost 1 base, and 1 base stayed unmatched. The CDR3 region is CASSYGGVQETQYF. CDR3 nucleotides: TGTGCCAGCAGTTACGGGGGGGTCCAAGAGACCCAGTACTTC.

This chain joins TRBV3-1 and TRBJ2-3; D is uncertain. The CDR3 totals 13 residues. V was shortened by 6 bases and J by 6 bases, with 13 bases between the two germline ends. The germline CDR1 and CDR2 sequences are LGHDT and YNNKEL (reference sequence). CDR3 sequence reads: CASRSTLEDTQYF. CDR3 coding DNA: TGTGCCAGCAGAAGCACCTTGGAGGATACGCAGTATTTT.

The rearrangement uses TRBV19 and TRBJ2-7; TRBD2 matches at 8 bases. The CDR3 sequence is 17 residues long. After removal of 5 bases from V and 2 bases from J, the junction contained 14 bases not matched to a gene. The germline gives CDR1 LNHDA, CDR2 SQIVND (reference sequence). The CDR3 reads CASSVRGSGNYPYEQYF. CDR3 DNA sequence: TGTGCCAGTAGTGTAAGGGGTAGCGGGAATTATCCCTACGAGCAGTACTTC.

This clonotype was seen at least ten times. V gene TRBV20-1 combines with J gene TRBJ2-5; 9 bases are a match to TRBD2. V dropped 3 bases and J dropped 4; count of bases not matched to a gene: 6. From germline, CDR1 is DFQATT and CDR2 SNEGSKA (reference sequence). The CDR3 runs to 14 residues. The CDR3 loop reads CSASQGGRGETQYF. CDR3 nucleotide sequence: TGCAGTGCTAGTCAGGGCGGGAGGGGAGAGACCCAGTACTTC.

A few counts support this clonotype. The rearrangement uses TRBV4-1 and TRBJ2-7; no reliable D call. The germline V gene has CDR1 MGHRA and CDR2 YSYEKL. The V end was cut by 0 bases, the J end by 3 bases, with 12 bases between. The CDR3 consists of 15 residues. The CDR3: CASSQELGSGYEQYF. CDR3 DNA: TGCGCCAGCAGCCAAGAATTGGGCTCTGGCTACGAGCAGTACTTC.

The chain has TRBV7-6 and TRBJ2-7; 11 nucleotides match TRBD2. Germline CDR1 and CDR2: SGHVS and FNYEAQ. This CDR3 is built from 15 residues. Trimming removed 5 bases from V and 3 bases from J; junction bases left unmatched: 6. The CDR3 DNA reads TGTGCCAGCAGCGCCCGACTAGCGGGACGCTACGAGCAGTACTTC. Encoded protein: CASSARLAGRYEQYF.

Only a few counts were recorded for this clonotype. The V gene is TRBV5-1, the J gene TRBJ2-3; D not resolved. Per germline, CDR1 SGHRS and CDR2 YFSETQ. CDR3 length: 15 residues. V lost 1 base, J lost 0 bases, and 9 bases lay in between. CDR3 DNA: TGCGCCAGCAGCTTGTTGAAGATTAGCACAGATACGCAGTATTTT. Residues: CASSLLKISTDTQYF. Looking up the rest from reference TRBV5-1 and TRBJ2-3 gives the full variable domain: KAGVTQTPRYLIKTRGQQVTLSCSPISGHRSVSWYQQTPGQGLQFLFEYFSETQRNKGNFPGRFSGRQFSNSRSEMNVSTLELGDSALYLCASSLLKISTDTQYFGPGTRLTVL.

The table lists this clonotype with a few counts. The V and J genes are TRBV5-1 and TRBJ2-7, with D tentatively TRBD1 or TRBD2 (5 bases each). The CDR3 is 14 residues long. Germline V gene lookup returns CDR1 SGHRS and CDR2 YFSETQ. Trimming shortened V by 0 bases and J by 3 bases, and 10 bases separated the two germline ends. CDR3 sequence: CASSLGGNNYEQYF. The CDR3 coding sequence is TGCGCCAGCAGCTTGGGGGGGAATAACTACGAGCAGTACTTC.

This chain connects TRBV12-3 or TRBV12-4 to TRBJ1-2, with D perhaps TRBD1 (6 bases). The germline V and J ends were trimmed by 10 bases and 2 bases, with 17 bases remaining between them. The CDR3 loop spans 14 amino acids. The CDR3 DNA follows: TGTGCCACCGAACCAGGGGAAGGAAACTATGGCTACACCTTC. Translating gives CATEPGEGNYGYTF.

The sample holds a few counts of this clonotype. This rearrangement joins TRBV20-1 to TRBJ2-5, with unresolved D. CDR1 DFQATT and CDR2 SNEGSKA come from the germline V gene (reference sequence). The CDR3 extends over 16 amino acids. V was pared by 0 bases and J by 2 bases, with 16 bases between. The CDR3 spells CSARDVSRNIQETQYF. The CDR3 DNA follows: TGCAGTGCTAGAGATGTATCACGGAATATTCAAGAGACCCAGTACTTC.

This clonotype was seen a handful of times. The chain carries TRBV3-1 and TRBJ2-3; D call uncertain. Trimming left V 3 bases short and J 4 bases short, with 5 bases between. CDR1 LGHDT and CDR2 YNNKEL come from the germline V gene (reference sequence). CDR3 length: 12 residues. CDR3 residues: CASSQNADTQYF. Here the CDR3 DNA reads TGTGCCAGCAGCCAGAACGCAGATACGCAGTATTTT.

The gene calls are TRBV23-1 and TRBJ2-2; 10 nucleotides agree with TRBD1. TRBV23-1 is marked as an open reading frame, function uncertain. V trimming: 6 bases; J trimming: 6 bases; junction bases outside the gene matches: 4. This CDR3 has 14 amino acids. The CDR3 region is CASRTGGPPGELFF. Here the CDR3 DNA reads TGCGCCAGCAGGACAGGGGGCCCCCCCGGGGAGCTGTTTTTT.

This clonotype has only a few counts. The rearrangement uses TRBV7-2 and TRBJ2-7, with D unresolved. Per the germline V gene, CDR1 is SGHTA and CDR2 is FQGNSA. Trimming took 4 bases from V and 5 from J, leaving 9 bases between them. The CDR3 runs to 12 residues. CDR3 loop: CASSSNLDEQYF. DNA for the CDR3: TGTGCCAGCAGCTCGAATCTAGACGAGCAGTACTTC.

For the CDR3, the DNA is TGTGCCAGCAGTGACCTGGGACCGTCGAATTCACCCCTCCACTTT. Translating gives CASSDLGPSNSPLHF. This chain connects TRBV25-1 to TRBJ1-6; maybe TRBD1 (5 bases). The CDR3 is 15 amino acids. The germline CDR1 and CDR2 sequences are MGHDK and SYGVNS. V was clipped by 3 bases and J by 7 bases, with 13 bases between them.

The V call is TRBV20-1, the J call TRBJ1-5; D gene uncertain. CDR3 size: 11 residues. Trimming took off 4 bases at V and 4 bases at J, with 5 bases between the two ends. Germline-derived CDR1 and CDR2 are DFQATT and SNEGSKA (reference sequence). CDR3 region: CSAMGNQPQHF. The CDR3 coding sequence is TGCAGTGCTATGGGGAATCAGCCCCAGCATTTT.

The V and J genes are TRBV20-1 and TRBJ1-1; D may be TRBD1 (6 bases). Trimming took off 0 bases at V and 4 bases at J, with 18 bases between the two ends. The CDR3 spans 16 residues. Germline-derived CDR1 and CDR2 are DFQATT and SNEGSKA (reference sequence). CDR3 coding DNA: TGCAGTGCTAGAGATAGGGTACAGGGTTATAGCACTGAAGCTTTCTTT. Translation gives CSARDRVQGYSTEAFF.

A few counts support this clonotype. CDR3: CASSNTVGGNLQPQHF. CDR3 in DNA: TGTGCCAGCAGCAATACCGTCGGGGGAAATCTTCAGCCCCAGCATTTT. The chain is built from TRBV28 and TRBJ1-5; D is perhaps TRBD1 (5 bases). Trimming took off 6 bases at V and 6 bases at J, with 21 bases between the two ends. Germline V gives CDR1 MDHEN, CDR2 SYDVKM. This CDR3 region has 16 residues. The full variable domain, its missing parts supplied by reference TRBV28 and TRBJ1-5, is DVKVTQSSRYLVKRTGEKVFLECVQDMDHENMFWYRQDPGLGLRLIYFSYDVKMKEKGDIPEGYSVSREKKERFSLILESASTNQTSMYLCASSNTVGGNLQPQHFGDGTRLSIL.

This clonotype occurred many times. The chain joins TRBV12-3 or TRBV12-4 to TRBJ2-1, with TRBD2 as a possible D gene (5 bases). There are 11 residues in the CDR3. Trimming cost V 8 bases and J 7 bases, with 9 bases left between them. For the CDR3, the DNA is TGTGCCAGCCGATCGGGGAATGAGCAGTTCTTC. Translating it yields CASRSGNEQFF.

This clonotype was observed a handful of times. The rearrangement joins TRBV11-2 to TRBJ1-5; D ambiguous. Trimming took off 2 bases at V and 3 bases at J, with 8 bases between the two ends. CDR1 and CDR2 (germline): SGHAT, FQNNGV. The CDR3 totals 14 residues. The CDR3 DNA reads TGTGCCAGCAGCTTATCCTCAGTCAATCAGCCCCAGCATTTT. Translating it yields CASSLSSVNQPQHF.

The sample holds a few counts of this clonotype. The chain links TRBV10-3 to TRBJ2-1; D remains unclear. CDR1 is ENHRY and CDR2 is SYGVKD in the germline V gene. The V and J ends lost 6 bases and 6 bases respectively, with 6 bases between them. The CDR3 is made up of 11 amino acids. The CDR3 DNA follows: TGTGCCATCAGCGCCTCCAATGAGCAGTTCTTC. This encodes CAISASNEQFF.

The rearrangement joins TRBV6-1 to TRBJ2-1; D unresolved. V was trimmed by 3 bases and J by 0 bases, leaving 9 bases between them. Germline V gene data show CDR1 as MNHNS and CDR2 as SASEGT. The CDR3 runs to 15 residues. The CDR3 reads CASSEGPSSYNEQFF. CDR3 nucleotide sequence: TGTGCCAGCAGTGAGGGTCCAAGCTCCTACAATGAGCAGTTCTTC.

In its sample, this clonotype was seen many times. The chain couples TRBV7-2 to TRBJ1-4, with 9 nucleotides matching TRBD1. CDR1 SGHTA and CDR2 FQGNSA come from the germline V gene. There are 14 residues in the CDR3. The V segment lost 6 bases and the J segment 8 bases; nucleotides outside the gene matches: 7. CDR3 coding DNA: TGTGCCAGCAGGGGACAGGGTTCGGAGGAAAAACTGTTTTTT. It translates to CASRGQGSEEKLFF.

V is TRBV7-9 and J is TRBJ2-3; 8 nucleotides align to TRBD2. This CDR3 is 17 amino acids long. V gave up 6 bases and J gave up 4 bases; unmatched junction bases: 15. The V gene's germline CDR1 is SEHNR and CDR2 FQNEAQ (reference sequence). The CDR3 loop is CASRFFWATSEADTQYF. The CDR3 DNA is TGTGCCAGCAGGTTTTTTTGGGCGACTAGCGAAGCAGATACGCAGTATTTT.

The chain recombines TRBV4-2 with TRBJ2-1; 8 nucleotides agree with TRBD2. Germline trimming cut 2 bases from V and 7 bases from J; bases unmatched to any gene: 10. The CDR3 covers 16 residues. Germline assignment: CDR1 LGHNA and CDR2 YNFKEQ. In DNA form, the CDR3 reads TGTGCCAGCAGCCAACCTGACCGGACTAGCAGTAATGAGCAGTTCTTC. It yields the protein CASSQPDRTSSNEQFF.

This sequence joins TRBV18 and TRBJ2-1; unclear D gene. Deletions cut 3 bases from V and 10 bases from J, with 13 bases between. Germline V gene lookup returns CDR1 KGHSH and CDR2 LQKENI. This CDR3 has 13 residues. Here the CDR3 reads CASSPHFGEEQFF. The CDR3 region has the DNA TGTGCCAGCTCACCCCACTTTGGCGAGGAGCAGTTCTTC.